This TCR beta chain was captured by sequencing in a study of blood T cell repertoires in COVID-19. Study-level background: Samples came from the United States, Italy and Spain, spanning acute and convalescent COVID-19. PBMCs, B-cell-depleted T cells, or T cells provided the cDNA or gDNA that made up the material.

CDR3 size: 15 residues. Germline V gene lookup returns CDR1 LNHDA and CDR2 SQIVND (reference sequence). V lost 1 base and J lost 4; bases outside the gene matches: 3. Original analysis: The assay estimated nucleated cells by amplifying reference gene primers. Clones were sequenced by immunoSEQ multiplex PCR, and TCRdb holds only the in-frame ones, with some missing. V, J and clone size are taken as reported in that table, and D and trimming were inferred from the DNA itself. The data show about 90,000 clones, about three quarters seen once. V is TRBV19 and J is TRBJ2-3; TRBD1 matches at 9 bases. This TCR derives from a woman older than 75 with acute or convalescent COVID-19. The sample taken for sequencing was peripheral blood. CDR3 in DNA: TGTGCCAGTAGTATAGTCAGGACAGGGGCAGATACGCAGTATTTT. Amino acids: CASSIVRTGADTQYF.